Sequencing of this T cell receptor (beta chain) was carried out in a study of siplizumab effects on memory and regulatory T cells. General study findings and limits: Proliferating siplizumab-culture Tregs lacked confirmation of suppressive function. The majority of clones, roughly 80-96% of proliferating CD4+ or CD8+ clones, lacked an assignable naive or memory phenotype.

TCRdb keeps only in-frame clones here, not all; method: immunoSEQ multiplex PCR. The top ten hold 4.5% to 5% of the sample, which has tens of thousands of clones, 93% seen once. As to this clone: Its antigen is not known.

Germline-derived CDR1 and CDR2 are SGHAT and FQNNGV. Trimming left V 6 bases short and J 6 bases short, with 14 bases between. The CDR3 contains 14 residues. Source material: CD8+ T cells sorted from blood. The genes are TRBV11-2 and TRBJ2-2; the D call may be TRBD1 or TRBD2 (5 bases each). The clonotype originates from a human donor in good health. The CDR3 is CASRRGLGAGELFF. CDR3 bases: TGTGCCAGCAGACGGGGTTTGGGGGCCGGGGAGCTGTTTTTT. Filled out from reference TRBV11-2 and TRBJ2-2, the complete variable domain reads EAGVAQSPRYKIIEKRQSVAFWCNPISGHATLYWYQQILGQGPKLLIQFQNNGVVDDSQLPKDRFSAERLKGVDSTLKIQPAKLEDSAVYLCASRRGLGAGELFFGEGSRLTVL.